The subject of this entry is one T cell receptor (beta chain). The assay was immunoSEQ multiplex PCR, and TCRdb's table has in-frame clones only and misses some. This sample yields 1.5 million to 2.5 million clones, of which roughly 94% are seen a single time; more than 0.95% belongs to the top ten. This sample is drawn from a study of shared clonotypes between healthy human individuals. Terminally differentiated effector memory CD45RA+ cells were left out of the naive CD8 fraction, which was CD45RO-negative and positively selected for CCR7. V was cut by 3 bases and J by 2 bases, with 11 bases left in between. This CDR3 contains 14 residues. Germline CDR1 is SGDLS and CDR2 is YYNGEE.

This clonotype was sampled from a young man in good health. The material sequenced was naive CD8+ T cells sorted from blood. The chain joins TRBV9 to TRBJ2-5, with unresolved D. The CDR3, as DNA: TGTGCCAGCAGCGCCTTAGGCCCGCAAGAGACCCAGTACTTC. It codes for CASSALGPQETQYF. The full variable domain, with the rest looked up from reference TRBV9 and TRBJ2-5, is DSGVTQTPKHLITATGQRVTLRCSPRSGDLSVYWYQQSLDQGLQFLIQYYNGEERAKGNILERFSAQQFPDLHSELNLSSLELGDSALYFCASSALGPQETQYFGPGTRLLVL.